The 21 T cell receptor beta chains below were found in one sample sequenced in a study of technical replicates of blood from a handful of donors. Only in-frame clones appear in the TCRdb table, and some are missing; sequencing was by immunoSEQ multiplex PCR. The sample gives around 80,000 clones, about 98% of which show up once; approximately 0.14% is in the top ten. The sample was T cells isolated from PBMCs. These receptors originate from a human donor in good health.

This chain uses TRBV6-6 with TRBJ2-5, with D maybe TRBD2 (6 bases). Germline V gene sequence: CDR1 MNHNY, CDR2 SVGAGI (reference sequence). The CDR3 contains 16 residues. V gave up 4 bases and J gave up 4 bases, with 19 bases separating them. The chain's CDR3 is CASSSTEEGGGETQYF. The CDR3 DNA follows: TGTGCCAGCAGTTCAACAGAGGAGGGAGGAGGAGAGACCCAGTACTTC.

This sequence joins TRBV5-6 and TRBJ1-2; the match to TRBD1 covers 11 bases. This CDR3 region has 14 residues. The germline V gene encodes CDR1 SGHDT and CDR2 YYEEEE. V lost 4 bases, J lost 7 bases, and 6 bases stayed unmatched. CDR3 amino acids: CASSPDRGRFGYTF. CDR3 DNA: TGTGCCAGCAGCCCGGACAGGGGGCGGTTTGGCTACACCTTC.

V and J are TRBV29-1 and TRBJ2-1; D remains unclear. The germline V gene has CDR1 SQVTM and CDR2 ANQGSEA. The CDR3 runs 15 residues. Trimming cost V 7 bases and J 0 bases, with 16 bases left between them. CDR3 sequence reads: CSGVPGLISYNEQFF. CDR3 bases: TGCAGCGGGGTTCCGGGTTTAATCTCCTACAATGAGCAGTTCTTC.

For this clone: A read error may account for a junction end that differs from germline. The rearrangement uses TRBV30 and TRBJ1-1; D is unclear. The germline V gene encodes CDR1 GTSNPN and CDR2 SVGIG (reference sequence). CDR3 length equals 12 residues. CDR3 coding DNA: TGTGCCTGGAGGGCCCGGGGTGCTGAGGCTTTCTTT. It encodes CAWRARGAEAFF.

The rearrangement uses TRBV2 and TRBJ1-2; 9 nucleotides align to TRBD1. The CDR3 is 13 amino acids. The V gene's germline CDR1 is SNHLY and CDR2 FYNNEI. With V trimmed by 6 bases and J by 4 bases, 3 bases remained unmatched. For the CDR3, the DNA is TGTGCCAGCAGACGGGACAGGGCCTATGGCTACACCTTC. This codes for CASRRDRAYGYTF.

The CDR3 reads CASSPEGAIYEQYF. For the CDR3, the DNA is TGTGCCAGCAGCCCCGAGGGGGCTATCTACGAGCAGTACTTC. The chain uses TRBV7-6 and TRBJ2-7; 7 bases match TRBD1. CDR3 length: 14 residues. The germline V gene encodes CDR1 SGHVS and CDR2 FNYEAQ. The V segment lost 5 bases and the J segment 3 bases; nucleotides outside the gene matches: 7.

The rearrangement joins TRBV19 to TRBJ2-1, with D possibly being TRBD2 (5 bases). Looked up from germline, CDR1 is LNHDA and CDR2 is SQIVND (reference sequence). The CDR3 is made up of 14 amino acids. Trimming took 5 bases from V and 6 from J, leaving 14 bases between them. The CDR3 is CASSSLEGGNEQFF. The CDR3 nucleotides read TGTGCCAGTAGTTCCCTAGAGGGCGGCAATGAGCAGTTCTTC.

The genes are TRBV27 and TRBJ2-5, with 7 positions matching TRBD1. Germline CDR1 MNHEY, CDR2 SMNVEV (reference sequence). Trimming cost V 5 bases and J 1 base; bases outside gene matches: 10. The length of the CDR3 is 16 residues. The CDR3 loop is CASSGTGAKLQETQYF. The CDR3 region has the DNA TGTGCCAGCAGTGGTACAGGGGCAAAGCTCCAAGAGACCCAGTACTTC.

The DNA for the CDR3 is TGTGCCAGCAACTTACAGGGGGCAGTTGGCAATGAGCAGTTCTTC. This codes for CASNLQGAVGNEQFF. The V call is TRBV27, the J call TRBJ2-1; 9 nucleotides align to TRBD1. The V and J ends lost 7 bases and 6 bases, in that order; junction bases with no gene match: 10. Germline loops: CDR1 MNHEY, CDR2 SMNVEV (reference sequence). The CDR3 is 15 amino acids.

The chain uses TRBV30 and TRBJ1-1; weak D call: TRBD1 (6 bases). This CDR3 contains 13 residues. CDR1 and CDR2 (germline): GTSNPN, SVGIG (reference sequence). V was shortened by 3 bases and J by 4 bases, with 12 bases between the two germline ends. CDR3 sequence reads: CAWSADSRTEAFF. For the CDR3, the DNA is TGTGCCTGGAGCGCGGACAGTCGCACTGAAGCTTTCTTT.

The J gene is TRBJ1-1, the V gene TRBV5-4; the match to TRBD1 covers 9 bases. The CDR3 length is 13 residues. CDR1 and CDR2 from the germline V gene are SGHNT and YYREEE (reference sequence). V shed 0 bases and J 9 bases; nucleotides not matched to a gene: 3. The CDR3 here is CASSLGGTGKAFF. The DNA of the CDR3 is TGTGCCAGCAGCTTGGGGGGGACAGGGAAAGCTTTCTTT.

DNA of the CDR3: TGCAGCGTTGATCCCGGGGGTCAGGGAACCTACAATGAGCAGTTCTTC. It is translated as CSVDPGGQGTYNEQFF. The genes are TRBV29-1 and TRBJ2-1, with D maybe TRBD2 (6 bases). There are 16 residues in the CDR3. Trimming took 3 bases from V and 2 from J, leaving 17 bases between them. The V gene's germline CDR1 is SQVTM and CDR2 ANQGSEA.

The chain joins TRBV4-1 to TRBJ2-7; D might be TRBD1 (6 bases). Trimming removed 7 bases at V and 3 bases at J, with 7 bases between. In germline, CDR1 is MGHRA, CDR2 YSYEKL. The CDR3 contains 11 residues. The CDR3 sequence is CASKDSYEQYF. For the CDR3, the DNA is TGCGCCAGCAAGGACAGCTACGAGCAGTACTTC.

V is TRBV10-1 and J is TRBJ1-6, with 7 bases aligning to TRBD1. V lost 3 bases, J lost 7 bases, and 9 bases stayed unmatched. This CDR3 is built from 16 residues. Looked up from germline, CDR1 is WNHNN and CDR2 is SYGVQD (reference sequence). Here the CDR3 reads CASSDRQGSSNSPLHF. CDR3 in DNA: TGCGCCAGCAGTGACCGACAGGGATCGTCGAATTCACCCCTCCACTTT.

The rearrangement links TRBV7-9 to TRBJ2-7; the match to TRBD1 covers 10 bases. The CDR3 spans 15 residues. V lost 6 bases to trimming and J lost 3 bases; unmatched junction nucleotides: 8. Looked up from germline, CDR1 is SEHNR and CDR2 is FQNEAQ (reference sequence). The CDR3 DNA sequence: TGTGCCAGCAGATCGGCCGGGACAGGGGTCTACGAGCAGTACTTC. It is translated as CASRSAGTGVYEQYF.

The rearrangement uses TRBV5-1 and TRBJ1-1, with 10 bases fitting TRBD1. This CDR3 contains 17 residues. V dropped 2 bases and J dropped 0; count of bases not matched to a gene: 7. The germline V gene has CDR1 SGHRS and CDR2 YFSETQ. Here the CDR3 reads CASSLRTGGSMNTEAFF. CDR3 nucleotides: TGCGCCAGCAGCTTAAGGACAGGGGGTTCCATGAACACTGAAGCTTTCTTT.

The CDR3 coding sequence is TGTGCCAGCAGTTTGGGGGGGCGCTTCTACTATGGCTACACCTTC. Translated, it gives CASSLGGRFYYGYTF. V and J are TRBV28 and TRBJ1-2; D is perhaps TRBD1 (6 bases). The CDR3 extends over 15 amino acids. Germline V lookup: CDR1 MDHEN, CDR2 SYDVKM. V lost 3 bases and J 3 bases, leaving 14 bases between the germline ends.

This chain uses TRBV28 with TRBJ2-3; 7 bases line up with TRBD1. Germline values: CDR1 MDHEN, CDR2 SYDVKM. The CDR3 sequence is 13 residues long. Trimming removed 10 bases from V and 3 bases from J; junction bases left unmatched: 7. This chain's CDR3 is CATQGSGTDTQYF. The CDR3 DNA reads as TGTGCCACACAGGGGTCTGGTACAGATACGCAGTATTTT.

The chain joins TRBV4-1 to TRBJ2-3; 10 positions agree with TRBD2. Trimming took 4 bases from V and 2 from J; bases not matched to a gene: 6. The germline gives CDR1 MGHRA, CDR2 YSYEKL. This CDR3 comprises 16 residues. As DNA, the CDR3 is TGCGCCAGCAGCCGAGCGAGCGGGAGGGACACAGATACGCAGTATTTT. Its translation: CASSRASGRDTDTQYF.

CDR3 bases: TGTGCCAGCAGCCCGAGACAGGGCGAAAACGAGCAGTACTTC. Translation gives CASSPRQGENEQYF. This chain joins TRBV11-1 and TRBJ2-7; TRBD1 matches at 7 bases. The CDR3 has 14 amino acids. V gave up 5 bases and J gave up 5 bases; unmatched junction bases: 9. The germline gives CDR1 SGHAT, CDR2 FQDESV (reference sequence). The whole variable domain, filled in from reference TRBV11-1 and TRBJ2-7, reads EAEVAQSPRYKITEKSQAVAFWCDPISGHATLYWYRQILGQGPELLVQFQDESVVDDSQLPKDRFSAERLKGVDSTLKIQPAELGDSAMYLCASSPRQGENEQYFGPGTRLTVT.

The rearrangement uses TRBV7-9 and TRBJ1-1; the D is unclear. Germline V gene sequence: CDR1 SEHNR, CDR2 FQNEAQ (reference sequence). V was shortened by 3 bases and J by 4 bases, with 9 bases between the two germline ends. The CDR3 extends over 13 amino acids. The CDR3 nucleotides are TGTGCCAGCAGCTTCTCTCGGTCCACTGAAGCTTTCTTT. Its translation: CASSFSRSTEAFF.